This T cell receptor beta chain was recovered during a study of OX40 agonist ivuxolimab in advanced cancers. Study in general: Ivuxolimab was delivered to patients intravenously every 2 weeks at doses spanning 0.01 to 10 mg/kg.

Using immunoSEQ multiplex PCR, the repertoire was profiled, and TCRdb retains in-frame clones only, with some absent. The repertoire consists of 65,000 to 95,000 clones, with roughly 90% occurring once and the leading ten covering about 9.1%. CDR3 size: 18 residues. Germline CDR1 SGHTA, CDR2 FQGNSA. Trimming cost V 1 base and J 8 bases, with 26 bases left between them. The clonotype originates from an adult with an advanced solid tumor such as melanoma, head and neck, liver or kidney cancer. Sequencing was performed on CD4+ or CD8+ T cells sorted from blood, taken in a trial of the OX40 agonist ivuxolimab. The chain carries TRBV7-2 and TRBJ2-5, with a tentative D call TRBD2 (7 bases). The CDR3 loop reads CASSLVGAVSGSTRTQYF. The CDR3 DNA reads TGTGCCAGCAGCTTAGTGGGGGCGGTTAGCGGGTCGACACGAACCCAGTACTTC.